The 5 T cell receptor beta chains in this list originate from one sample, sequenced in a study of T cell repertoires in cytomegalovirus infection. TCRdb redid the calling of the reads with MiXCR, one entry per CDR3 protein. The profile shows hundreds of thousands of distinct CDR3 sequences, roughly 31% of them singletons. What these receptors recognize is not known. Material: cultured CD8+ T cells from PBMCs, obtained from culture after CMV antigen stimulation. The source is a human donor in good health (CMV status not recorded). Some clones in this sample may be carry-over from other donors' samples.

The chain links TRBV12-5 to TRBJ2-1; the match to TRBD2 covers 7 bases. The germline gives CDR1 LGHNT, CDR2 FRNRAP. The CDR3 sequence is 14 residues long. The ends lost 3 bases at V and 11 bases at J; junction bases unmatched: 10. This chain's CDR3 is CASGFESGAAKQFF. CDR3 in DNA: TGTGCTAGTGGTTTTGAAAGCGGGGCCGCTAAGCAGTTCTTC. Variable domain in full (rest from reference TRBV12-5 and TRBJ2-1): DARVTQTPRHKVTEMGQEVTMRCQPILGHNTVFWYRQTMMQGLELLAYFRNRAPLDDSGMPKDRFSAEMPDATLATLKIQPSEPRDSAVYFCASGFESGAAKQFFGPGTRLTVL.

The V and J genes are TRBV6-2 or TRBV6-3 and TRBJ1-2, with D hard to call. This CDR3 is 15 amino acids long. CDR1 is MNHEY, CDR2 SVGEGT, per germline. With 8 bases removed from V and 5 bases from J, the gap between germline ends came to 21 bases. This CDR3 reads CASVDGRSFPYGYTF. The CDR3 bases are TGTGCCAGCGTTGACGGACGGTCCTTCCCTTATGGCTACACCTTC.

This clonotype was found a few times. The chain joins TRBV20-1 to TRBJ2-6; no reliable D call. This CDR3 has 14 residues. CDR1 and CDR2 from the germline V gene are DFQATT and SNEGSKA (reference sequence). V was shortened by 0 bases and J by 0 bases, with 3 bases between the two germline ends. The CDR3 region is CSARDSSGANVLTF. The CDR3, as DNA: TGCAGTGCTAGAGACAGCTCTGGGGCCAACGTCCTGACTTTC.

This clonotype has only a few counts. V is TRBV7-6 and J is TRBJ1-2; 10 bases match TRBD1. The CDR3 loop spans 16 amino acids. Germline lookup yields CDR1 SGHVS and CDR2 FNYEAQ. V lost 0 bases and J lost 6; bases outside the gene matches: 7. As DNA, the CDR3 is TGTGCCAGCAGCTTAGCGTGGGACAGGGGAGTAGATGGCTACACCTTC. Its protein product is CASSLAWDRGVDGYTF.

The CDR3 DNA is TGTGCCAGCAGTGAGTCGGCGGGGGATACGCAGTATTTT. It translates to CASSESAGDTQYF. The rearrangement uses TRBV6-1 and TRBJ2-3; weak D call: TRBD2 (6 bases). The germline V and J ends were trimmed by 3 bases and 6 bases, with 10 bases remaining between them. Germline V gene data show CDR1 as MNHNS and CDR2 as SASEGT. The CDR3 extends over 13 amino acids.